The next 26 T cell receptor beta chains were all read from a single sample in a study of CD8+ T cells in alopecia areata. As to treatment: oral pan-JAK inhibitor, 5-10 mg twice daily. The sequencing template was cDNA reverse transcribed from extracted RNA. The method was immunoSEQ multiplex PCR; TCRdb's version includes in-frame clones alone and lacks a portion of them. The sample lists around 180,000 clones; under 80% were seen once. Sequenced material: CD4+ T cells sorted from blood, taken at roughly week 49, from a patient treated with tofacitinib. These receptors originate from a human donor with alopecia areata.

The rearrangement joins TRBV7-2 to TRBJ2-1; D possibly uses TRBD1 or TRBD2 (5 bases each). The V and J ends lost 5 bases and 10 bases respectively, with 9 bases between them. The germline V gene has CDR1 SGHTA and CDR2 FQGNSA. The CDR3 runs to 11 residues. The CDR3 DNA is TGTGCCAGCAGCCCGGGGCGGGAGCAGTTCTTC. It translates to CASSPGREQFF.

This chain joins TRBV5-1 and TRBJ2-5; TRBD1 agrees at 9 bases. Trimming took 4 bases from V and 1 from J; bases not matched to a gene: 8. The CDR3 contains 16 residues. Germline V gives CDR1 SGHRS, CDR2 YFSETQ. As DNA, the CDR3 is TGCGCCAGCAGCCTAACCGGGACAGGGCCCCAAGAGACCCAGTACTTC. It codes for CASSLTGTGPQETQYF.

CDR3 amino acids: CSVGERITGELFF. CDR3 sequence (DNA): TGCAGCGTTGGTGAGCGGATCACCGGGGAGCTGTTTTTT. This chain joins TRBV29-1 and TRBJ2-2; D is possibly TRBD2 (5 bases). The V gene's germline CDR1 is SQVTM and CDR2 ANQGSEA. V was pared by 4 bases and J by 4 bases, with 10 bases between. The CDR3 has 13 amino acids.

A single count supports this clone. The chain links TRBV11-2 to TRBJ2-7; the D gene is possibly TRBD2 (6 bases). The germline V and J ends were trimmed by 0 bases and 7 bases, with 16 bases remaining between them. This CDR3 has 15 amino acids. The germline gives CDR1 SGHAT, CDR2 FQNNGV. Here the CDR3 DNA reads TGTGCCAGCAGCTTAGAGTCGGCGGGGTACGGGGAGCAGTACTTC. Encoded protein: CASSLESAGYGEQYF.

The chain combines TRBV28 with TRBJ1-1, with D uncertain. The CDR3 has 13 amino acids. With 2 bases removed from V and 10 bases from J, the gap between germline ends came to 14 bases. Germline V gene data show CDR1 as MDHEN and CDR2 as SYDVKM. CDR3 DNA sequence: TGTGCCAGCAGTTTAGGGCGGCTCATGGCAGCTTTCTTT. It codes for CASSLGRLMAAFF.

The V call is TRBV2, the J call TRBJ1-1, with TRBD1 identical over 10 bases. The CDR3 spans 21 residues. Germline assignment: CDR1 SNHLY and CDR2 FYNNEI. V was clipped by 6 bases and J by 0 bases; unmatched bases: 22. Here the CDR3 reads CASRSAPGVETGGNLNTEAFF. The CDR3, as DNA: TGTGCCAGCAGGTCTGCCCCGGGGGTTGAGACAGGGGGCAACCTGAACACTGAAGCTTTCTTT.

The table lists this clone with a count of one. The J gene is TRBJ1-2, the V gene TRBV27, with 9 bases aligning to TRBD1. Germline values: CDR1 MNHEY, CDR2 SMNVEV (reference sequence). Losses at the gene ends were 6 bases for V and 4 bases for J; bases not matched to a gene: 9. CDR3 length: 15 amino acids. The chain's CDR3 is CASSPQGAIIYGYTF. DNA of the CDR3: TGTGCCAGCAGCCCACAGGGGGCGATAATCTATGGCTACACCTTC.

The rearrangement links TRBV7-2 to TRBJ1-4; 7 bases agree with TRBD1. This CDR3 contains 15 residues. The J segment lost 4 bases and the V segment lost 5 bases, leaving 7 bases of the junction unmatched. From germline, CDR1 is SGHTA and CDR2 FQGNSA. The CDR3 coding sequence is TGTGCCAGCAGCCGAGAGACAGGGAATAATGAAAAACTGTTTTTT. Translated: CASSRETGNNEKLFF.

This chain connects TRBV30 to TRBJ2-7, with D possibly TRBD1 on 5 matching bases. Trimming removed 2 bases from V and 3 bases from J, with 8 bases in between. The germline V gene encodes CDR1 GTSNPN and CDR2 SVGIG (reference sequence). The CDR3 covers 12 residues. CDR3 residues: CAWSPGNYEQYF. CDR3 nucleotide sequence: TGTGCCTGGAGTCCAGGGAACTACGAGCAGTACTTC.

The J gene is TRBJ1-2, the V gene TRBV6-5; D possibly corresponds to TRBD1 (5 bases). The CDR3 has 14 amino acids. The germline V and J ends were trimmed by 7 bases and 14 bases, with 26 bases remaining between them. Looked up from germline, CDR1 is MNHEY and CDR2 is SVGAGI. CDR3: CASKRGLEAGIVTF. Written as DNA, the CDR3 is TGTGCCAGCAAACGGGGACTTGAAGCTGGGATCGTGACCTTC.

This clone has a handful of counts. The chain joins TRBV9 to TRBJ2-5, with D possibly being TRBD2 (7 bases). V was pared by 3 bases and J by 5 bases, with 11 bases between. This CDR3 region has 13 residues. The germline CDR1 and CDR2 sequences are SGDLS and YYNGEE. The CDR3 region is CASSGGGPETQYF. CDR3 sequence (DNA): TGTGCCAGCAGCGGGGGGGGCCCCGAGACCCAGTACTTC.

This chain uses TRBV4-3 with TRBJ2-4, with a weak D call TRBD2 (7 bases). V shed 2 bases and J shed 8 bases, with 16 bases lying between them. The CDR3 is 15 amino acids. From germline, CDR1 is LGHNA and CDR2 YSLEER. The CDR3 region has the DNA TGCGCCAGCAGCCAACGGGGGGCCCCAGGTGACATTCAGTACTTC. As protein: CASSQRGAPGDIQYF.

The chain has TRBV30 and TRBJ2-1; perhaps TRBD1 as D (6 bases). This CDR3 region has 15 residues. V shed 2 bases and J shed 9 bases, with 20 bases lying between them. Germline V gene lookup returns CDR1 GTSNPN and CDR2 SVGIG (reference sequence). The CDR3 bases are TGTGCCTGGAGTCCGAACCCTACAGGGTGGGGTGAGCAGTTCTTC. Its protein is CAWSPNPTGWGEQFF.

CDR3 coding DNA: TGTGCCAGCGAAAGCAGATCTGGGAACATTCAGTACTTC. Its translation: CASESRSGNIQYF. The rearrangement joins TRBV7-2 to TRBJ2-4; D not certain. Germline V gene data show CDR1 as SGHTA and CDR2 as FQGNSA. Trimming shortened V by 8 bases and J by 7 bases, and 15 bases separated the two germline ends. There are 13 residues in the CDR3.

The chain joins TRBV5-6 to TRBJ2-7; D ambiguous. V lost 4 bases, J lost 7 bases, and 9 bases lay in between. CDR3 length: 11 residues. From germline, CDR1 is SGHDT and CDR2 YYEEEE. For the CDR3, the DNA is TGTGCCAGCAGCCGAGGTACGGAGCAGTACTTC. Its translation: CASSRGTEQYF.

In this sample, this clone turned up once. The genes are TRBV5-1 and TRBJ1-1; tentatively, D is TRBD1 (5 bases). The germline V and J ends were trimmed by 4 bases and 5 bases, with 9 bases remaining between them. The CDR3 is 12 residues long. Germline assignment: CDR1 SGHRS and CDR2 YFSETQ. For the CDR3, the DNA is TGCGCCAGCAGCGGGAGGGGAACTGAAGCTTTCTTT. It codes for CASSGRGTEAFF.

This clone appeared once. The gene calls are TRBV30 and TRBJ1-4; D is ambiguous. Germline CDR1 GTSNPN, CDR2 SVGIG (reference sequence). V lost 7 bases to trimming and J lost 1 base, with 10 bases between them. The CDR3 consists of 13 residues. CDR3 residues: CASQRETNEKLFF. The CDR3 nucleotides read TGTGCCTCCCAAAGGGAAACTAATGAAAAACTGTTTTTT.

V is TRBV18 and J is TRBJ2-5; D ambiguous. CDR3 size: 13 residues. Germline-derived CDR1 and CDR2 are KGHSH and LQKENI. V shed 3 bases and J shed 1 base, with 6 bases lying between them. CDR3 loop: CASSPVTQETQYF. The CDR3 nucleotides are TGTGCCAGCTCACCGGTAACCCAAGAGACCCAGTACTTC.

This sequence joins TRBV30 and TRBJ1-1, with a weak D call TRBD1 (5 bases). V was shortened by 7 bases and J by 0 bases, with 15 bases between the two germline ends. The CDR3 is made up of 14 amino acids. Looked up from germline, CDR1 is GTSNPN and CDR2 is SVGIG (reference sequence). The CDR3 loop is CASIMRGMNTEAFF. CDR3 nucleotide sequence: TGTGCCTCCATAATGCGGGGGATGAACACTGAAGCTTTCTTT.

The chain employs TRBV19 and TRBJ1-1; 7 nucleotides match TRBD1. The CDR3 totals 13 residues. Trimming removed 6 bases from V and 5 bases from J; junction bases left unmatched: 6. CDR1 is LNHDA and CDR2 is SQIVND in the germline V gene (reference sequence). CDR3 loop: CASSKARGTEAFF. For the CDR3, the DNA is TGTGCCAGTAGCAAAGCCAGGGGGACTGAAGCTTTCTTT.

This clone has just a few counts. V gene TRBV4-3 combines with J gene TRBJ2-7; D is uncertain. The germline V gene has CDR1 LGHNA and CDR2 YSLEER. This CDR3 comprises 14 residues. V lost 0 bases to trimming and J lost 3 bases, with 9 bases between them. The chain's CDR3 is CASSQDHRNYEQYF. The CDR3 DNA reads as TGCGCCAGCAGCCAAGATCACAGAAACTACGAGCAGTACTTC.

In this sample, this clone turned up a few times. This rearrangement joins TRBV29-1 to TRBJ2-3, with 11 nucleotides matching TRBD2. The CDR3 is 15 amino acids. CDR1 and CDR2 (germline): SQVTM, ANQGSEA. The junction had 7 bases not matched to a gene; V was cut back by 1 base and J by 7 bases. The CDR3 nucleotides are TGCAGCGTTGAAGCTAGCGGGGGGCTAGGGAATACGCAGTATTTT. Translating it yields CSVEASGGLGNTQYF.

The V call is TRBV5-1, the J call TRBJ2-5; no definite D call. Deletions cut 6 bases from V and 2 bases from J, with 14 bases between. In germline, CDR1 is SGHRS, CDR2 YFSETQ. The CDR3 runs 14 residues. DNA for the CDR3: TGCGCCAGCAACCATGGTGGACCTCAAGAGACCCAGTACTTC. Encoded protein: CASNHGGPQETQYF.

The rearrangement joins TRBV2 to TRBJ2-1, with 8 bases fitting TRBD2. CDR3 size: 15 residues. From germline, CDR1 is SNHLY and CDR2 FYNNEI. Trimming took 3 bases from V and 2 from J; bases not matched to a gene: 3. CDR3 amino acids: CASSESGGPYNEQFF. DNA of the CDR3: TGTGCCAGCAGTGAGAGCGGGGGCCCCTACAATGAGCAGTTCTTC.

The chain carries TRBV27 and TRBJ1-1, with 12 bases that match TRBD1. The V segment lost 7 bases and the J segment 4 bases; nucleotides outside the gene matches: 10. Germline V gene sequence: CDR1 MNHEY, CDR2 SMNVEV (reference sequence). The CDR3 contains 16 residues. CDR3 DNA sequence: TGTGCCAGCATCCGGGACAGGGGGCGTGGGAGCACTGAAGCTTTCTTT. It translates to CASIRDRGRGSTEAFF.

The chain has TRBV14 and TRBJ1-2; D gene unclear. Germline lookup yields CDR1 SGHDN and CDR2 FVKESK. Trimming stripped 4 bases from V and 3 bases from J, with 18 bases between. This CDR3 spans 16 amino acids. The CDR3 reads CASSPQQPTRDYGYTF. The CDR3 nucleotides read TGTGCCAGCAGCCCGCAACAGCCAACTAGGGACTATGGCTACACCTTC.